The T cell receptor beta chain under discussion was sequenced for a study of immune cell composition in non-small cell lung cancer. Study-level background: Tumours were mainly lung adenocarcinoma or squamous cell carcinoma. Regarding the study as a whole: No significant correlation existed between pack-years smoked and tumour clonality. Overall clonality, unlike maximal tumour-associated clone frequency, did not predict TIL reactivity.

The CDR3 is 15 residues long. Germline lookup yields CDR1 SGHDT and CDR2 YYEEEE. The junction had 2 bases not matched to a gene; V was cut back by 0 bases and J by 1 base. Normal lung was sampled as far from the tumour as possible, at least 3 cm. Template was genomic DNA from frozen, unsorted single-cell suspensions. Produced via immunoSEQ multiplex PCR; TCRdb's table is partial and in-frame only. Among over a thousand clones listed, about 66% were seen once. Details on this clone: Its antigen is not identified.

The TCR sequence derives from a human donor with non-small cell lung cancer. Sequencing input: non-adjacent lung tissue. This rearrangement joins TRBV5-6 to TRBJ2-5; 8 bases line up with TRBD1. This CDR3 reads CASSLGTGPQETQYF. CDR3 sequence (DNA): TGTGCCAGCAGCTTGGGGACAGGGCCCCAAGAGACCCAGTACTTC.